The next 8 T cell receptor beta chains were all read from a single sample in a study of T cells in women clearing cervical HPV infection. This table comes from immunoSEQ multiplex PCR, and its TCRdb copy is limited to in-frame clones, with some not included. The sample spans about 14,000 clones; the ten largest clones claim roughly 20%. Sequencing was done on a sample of blood buffy coat. The source is a woman between 18 and 69 years old with a cervical HPV16 infection that either progressed to CIN3+ or cleared (not recorded which).

Notes on this clone: The CDR3 end falls 3 residues outside the read, so it is completed with the germline J gene. This chain uses TRBV20-1 with TRBJ2-3; maybe TRBD2 (6 bases). The CDR3 extends over 12 amino acids. Between the trimmed V and J ends, which lost 6 bases and 0 bases, there was a span of 7 bases. CDR1 DFQATT and CDR2 SNEGSKA come from the germline V gene (reference sequence). This CDR3 reads CSAGTSTDTQYF. The sequenced part of the CDR3 DNA is TGCAGTGCCGGGACTAGCACAGATACG.

For this clone: The CDR3 end is not reached by the read, which stops 3 residues before it; the germline J gene fills it in. The chain recombines TRBV10-2 with TRBJ1-2; D gene uncertain. In germline, CDR1 is WSHSY, CDR2 SAAADI. This CDR3 spans 14 amino acids. V lost 0 bases, J lost 3 bases, and 8 bases lay in between. CDR3 bases read: TGCGCCAGCAGTGAGTCGAAATCAGACTATGGC. Protein sequence: CASSESKSDYG. The CDR3 in full is CASSESKSDYGYTF.

Remarks on this clone: The CDR3 end lies 3 residues beyond the end of the read and is filled in from the germline J gene. V is TRBV12-3 or TRBV12-4 and J is TRBJ2-2, with 10 bases lining up with TRBD1. J lost 1 base, V lost 8 bases, and 7 bases had no gene match. This CDR3 comprises 16 residues. The CDR3 is CASYRQGAGNTGELFF. CDR3 DNA (partial): TGTGCCAGCTACAGACAGGGGGCTGGGAACACCGGGGAG.

A word on this clone: The read ends 3 residues before the CDR3 terminus; that terminus is restored from the germline J gene. The gene calls are TRBV10-2 and TRBJ2-7, with D possibly matching TRBD2 (6 bases). Germline assignment: CDR1 WSHSY and CDR2 SAAADI. V lost 6 bases and J 5 bases, leaving 14 bases between the germline ends. The CDR3 has 13 residues. CDR3 sequence: CASSPRLVHEQYF. The CDR3 DNA, read in part, is TGCGCCAGCAGCCCTCGACTAGTGCACGAG.

Notes on this clone: The CDR3 extends 3 residues past the end of the read, so its final part is completed from the germline J gene. The chain joins TRBV19 to TRBJ1-5; TRBD1 matches 7 bases. The germline CDR1 and CDR2 sequences are LNHDA and SQIVND (reference sequence). V lost 9 bases, J lost 6 bases, and 14 bases stayed unmatched. This CDR3 spans 15 amino acids. The CDR3 bases that were read are TGTGCCAGCACCGCGACAGGGTCTTTCAGTCAGCCC. It encodes CASTATGSFSQP. In full, the CDR3 is CASTATGSFSQPQHF. Based on the CDR3 plus reference TRBV19 and TRBJ1-5, the full variable domain is DGGITQSPKYLFRKEGQNVTLSCEQNLNHDAMYWYRQDPGQGLRLIYYSQIVNDFQKGDIAEGYSVSREKKESFPLTVTSAQKNPTAFYLCASTATGSFSQPQHFGDGTRLSIL.

As concerns this clone: The sequenced fragment ends 3 residues before the CDR3 boundary, so the rest is inferred from the germline J gene. V gene TRBV7-6 combines with J gene TRBJ1-2; D uncertain. Germline-derived CDR1 and CDR2 are SGHVS and FNYEAQ. This CDR3 has 14 amino acids. Partial CDR3 DNA: TGTGCCAGCAGCTTGGTCCACAGTACCTACGAC. It specifies CASSLVHSTYD. From start to end, the CDR3 is CASSLVHSTYDYTF.

Considering frequency, this clone is medium-sized. The read ends 3 residues shy of where the CDR3 ends; the end is completed using the germline J gene. V and J are TRBV18 and TRBJ1-2, with D unclear. Germline V gives CDR1 KGHSH, CDR2 LQKENI. Trimming removed 0 bases at V and 7 bases at J, with 15 bases between. The CDR3 sequence is 15 residues long. CDR3 in amino acids: CASSPPSETFSGYTF. The CDR3 bases that were read are TGTGCCAGCTCACCACCGTCCGAGACTTTCTCTGGC.

Turning to this clone: The read terminates 3 residues before the CDR3 end, so the remaining end is supplied by the germline J gene. This sequence joins TRBV5-1 and TRBJ1-4, with D maybe TRBD1 (5 bases). CDR3 size: 15 residues. V lost 0 bases and J 5 bases, leaving 11 bases between the germline ends. Germline assignment: CDR1 SGHRS and CDR2 YFSETQ. The CDR3 DNA, read in part, is TGCGCCAGCAGCTTGGTGCCCAGGGAAAATGAAAAA. This translates into CASSLVPRENEK. The CDR3 in full is CASSLVPRENEKLFF.